Included here is one T cell receptor (beta chain) sequence, with context. Antigen: not known. Germline CDR1 and CDR2: LGHNT and FRNRAP. V lost 9 bases, J lost 5 bases, and 23 bases lay in between. This CDR3 is 17 amino acids long. The sample originates from a study of post-analysis software for immune sequencing data. Whole-study context: In terms of disease course, relapsing-remitting, secondary progressive and progressive-relapsing multiple sclerosis were included.

Study results and caveats: Controls showed lower frequencies than patients for 4 or 5 TRBV segments, and TRBV5-6, TRBV5-1 and TRBV20-1 were among these. F measure clustering grouped samples strongly by preparation batch. Relative to controls, patients with multiple sclerosis showed significantly lower normalized Chao1 diversity.

Prepared TCR beta cDNA libraries contained unique molecular identifiers. Roughly 0.5 million cDNA molecules were obtained from roughly 1 to 10 million T cells. TCRdb called the PCR reads again in MiXCR, with one record for every CDR3 protein. The sample consists of roughly 700,000 distinct CDR3 sequences, roughly 27% of them appearing once. This chain uses TRBV12-5 with TRBJ2-6; D may correspond to TRBD1 or TRBD2 (5 bases each). This receptor was obtained from a girl aged 5 to 17 with multiple sclerosis. Material: blood. The chain's CDR3 is CARGTGTSDFRANVLTF. The CDR3 coding sequence is TGTGCTAGGGGAACCGGGACGTCCGATTTTAGGGCCAACGTCCTGACTTTC.